This is a list of T cell receptor beta chains from one sample in a study of CD8+ T cells in alopecia areata. TCRdb's copy holds only in-frame clones and misses some; the assay was immunoSEQ multiplex PCR. The sample gives around 99,000 clones, about 83% of which show up once; roughly 23% is in the top ten. This specimen consisted of CD8+ T cells sorted from blood, obtained at week 24, from a patient treated with tofacitinib. Receptors originate from a human donor with alopecia areata. Each CDR3 is given with its conserved first and last residue. The order of the fields is D gene, J gene, V gene, clone size, CDR3 protein, CDR3 DNA. D genes are given only for firm matches. Only some rows state a clone size, as once, few, many or a class for expanded clones.

>TRBD1|TRBJ1-1|TRBV5-1|NA
CASRPGQGNTEAFF
TGCGCCAGCAGACCGGGACAGGGGAACACTGAAGCTTTCTTT
>NA|TRBJ1-1|TRBV6-5|NA
CASTELWDTEAFF
TGTGCCAGCACCGAACTCTGGGACACTGAAGCTTTCTTT
>NA|TRBJ2-5|TRBV6-5|NA
CASRGGPRETQYF
TGTGCCAGCAGGGGGGGGCCGCGGGAGACCCAGTACTTC
>NA|TRBJ2-3|TRBV5-1|NA
CASSFRGLRGTDTQYF
TGCGCCAGCAGCTTTAGGGGACTGCGTGGGACAGATACGCAGTATTTT
>TRBD2|TRBJ2-3|TRBV7-8|NA
CASSLPAGLAGGNTQYF
TGTGCCAGCAGCCTACCGGCCGGACTAGCGGGGGGGAATACGCAGTATTTT
>TRBD1|TRBJ2-7|TRBV29-1|NA
CSVAGQGQYF
TGCAGCGTAGCGGGACAGGGGCAGTACTTC
>TRBD2|TRBJ2-1|TRBV4-3|NA
CASSQDRTGGLGEQFF
TGCGCCAGCAGCCAGGATAGGACGGGGGGGCTAGGTGAGCAGTTCTTC
>TRBD1|TRBJ2-7|TRBV7-3|NA
CASSLGTGPYYEQYF
TGTGCCAGCAGCTTAGGGACAGGGCCCTACTACGAGCAGTACTTC
>TRBD1|TRBJ2-7|TRBV29-1|NA
CSVSTGGRNEQYF
TGCAGCGTTTCGACAGGGGGGAGAAACGAGCAGTACTTC
>NA|TRBJ2-7|TRBV4-3|NA
CASSQDFVSSYEQYF
TGCGCCAGCAGCCAAGATTTCGTTAGCTCCTACGAGCAGTACTTC
>TRBD2|TRBJ2-5|TRBV27|few
CASSLSGGLQETQYF
TGTGCCAGCAGTTTAAGCGGGGGGCTACAAGAGACCCAGTACTTC
>NA|TRBJ2-3|TRBV4-1|once
CASSQEVVAADTQYF
TGCGCCAGCAGCCAAGAGGTAGTAGCCGCAGATACGCAGTATTTT
>NA|TRBJ1-1|TRBV19|NA
CASSVGGTEAFF
TGTGCCAGTAGCGTGGGTGGTACTGAAGCTTTCTTT
>NA|TRBJ1-5|TRBV6-1|NA
CASSDTNRVSHQPQHF
TGTGCCAGCAGTGACACAAACAGGGTTTCTCATCAGCCCCAGCATTTT
>TRBD1|TRBJ2-7|TRBV10-3|NA
CATRPGQSVDEQYF
TGTGCCACCCGCCCGGGACAGTCGGTAGACGAGCAGTACTTC
>NA|TRBJ2-1|TRBV10-3|NA
CAIGREQFF
TGTGCCATAGGACGAGAGCAGTTCTTC
>NA|TRBJ1-3|TRBV27|NA
CASSSYPPTGIGNTIYF
TGTGCCAGCAGTTCTTACCCCCCCACAGGGATAGGAAACACCATATATTTT
>NA|TRBJ2-1|TRBV7-9|NA
CASSPWTEKNEQFF
TGTGCCAGCAGTCCCTGGACTGAAAAAAATGAGCAGTTCTTC
>TRBD1|TRBJ1-1|TRBV19|NA
CASRPQGARETEAFF
TGTGCCAGTAGGCCACAGGGGGCAAGAGAGACTGAAGCTTTCTTT